The entry below gives a single T cell receptor beta chain sequence along with its context. Produced via immunoSEQ multiplex PCR; TCRdb's table is partial and in-frame only. The sample lists 53,000 or so clones, roughly 86% seen once, with 12% in the top ten. This record comes from a study of blood T cell repertoires in COVID-19. The CDR3 runs to 15 residues. Losses at the gene ends were 5 bases for V and 6 bases for J; bases not matched to a gene: 8. CDR1 and CDR2 (germline): MNHEY, SVGEGT. The sequence derives from a man in his 70s with active COVID-19. Material: peripheral blood. The chain employs TRBV6-2 or TRBV6-3 and TRBJ2-7; 12 bases match TRBD2. Here the CDR3 reads CASSTFTSGGSEQYF. CDR3 bases: TGTGCCAGCAGTACCTTTACTAGCGGGGGGTCCGAGCAGTACTTC.